This T cell receptor (beta chain) appears in the sequencing data of a study of blood T cells in healthy people across ages. Whole-study results and caveats: A roughly linear fall in TCR beta diversity per million T cells was seen with increasing age. In long-lived donors, naive CD4+ cell counts and diversity exceeded those of aged donors.

Germline CDR1 PRHDT, CDR2 FYEKMQ (reference sequence). The CDR3 covers 14 residues. After removal of 11 bases from V and 3 bases from J, the junction contained 4 bases not matched to a gene. Sample-barcoded 5' priming and a J-beta primer mix drove a second PCR of about 7 to 11 cycles. TCRdb passed the 5' RACE reads through MiXCR, listing each CDR3 protein once. The sample lists around 820,000 distinct CDR3 sequences, just under 25% occurring once. Notes on this clonotype: Its antigen is unidentified.

These data were also filed under a second study, of T cells of mothers and their children. From that report: Donation was provided by three healthy Caucasian mothers along with their six children. When mothers and children were related, their normalized repertoire overlap, which was always slightly higher, did not differ significantly from that of unrelated pairs.

The source of this sequence is a boy aged 5-17 years in good health. The chain is built from TRBV13 and TRBJ2-3, with 14 bases aligning to TRBD2. What was sequenced was blood. CDR3: CAGRLAGGTDTQYF. The CDR3 DNA follows: TGTGCCGGACGACTAGCGGGAGGGACAGATACGCAGTATTTT.